This T cell receptor beta chain was found in a study of T cells expressing NK-cell markers. Turning to the study itself: All TCR beta repertoires analysed originated from sorted CD3+CD56+NKG2C+, CD3+CD56+NKG2C- and CD3+CD56-NKG2C+ T cells. Regarding the study as a whole: NKG2C+ dominant clonotypes from 5 to 7 donors made up about 1.0-7.5% of CD8+ T cells. The CD3+CD56-NKG2C+ fraction of a handful of donors was also led by these clonotypes.

UMIs were included in TCR beta cDNA generated by 5'RACE template switching. For each CDR3 protein, TCRdb gives one entry from its re-call of the 5' RACE reads, without DNA. Reported are approximately 550,000 distinct CDR3 sequences; the ten largest clones contain approximately 3.6%. About this clonotype itself: As yet, its antigen is unknown.

Sequenced sample: blood T cells: a sorted CD56 or NKG2C T cell subset, CD4+ or CD8+ T cells, or bulk PBMC T cells (not recorded which). The clonotype comes from a man between 18 and 29 years old in good health.

This chain's CDR3 is CASSFIYVGAQYF. The chain uses TRBV12-3 or TRBV12-4 and TRBJ2-5; no DNA is available, so the TRBD1 call from TCRdb remains unchecked. The CDR3 is made up of 13 amino acids.